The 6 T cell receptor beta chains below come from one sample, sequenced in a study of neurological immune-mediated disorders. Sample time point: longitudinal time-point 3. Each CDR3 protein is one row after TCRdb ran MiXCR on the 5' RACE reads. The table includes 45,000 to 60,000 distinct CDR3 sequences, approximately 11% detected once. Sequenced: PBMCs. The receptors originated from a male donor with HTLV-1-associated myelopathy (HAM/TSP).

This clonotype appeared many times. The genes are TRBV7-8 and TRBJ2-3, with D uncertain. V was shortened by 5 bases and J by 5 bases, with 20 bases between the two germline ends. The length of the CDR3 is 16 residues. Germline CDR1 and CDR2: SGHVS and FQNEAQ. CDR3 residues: CASSLTSRAAQDTQYF. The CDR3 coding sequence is TGTGCCAGCAGCCTTACCTCTAGGGCTGCCCAAGATACGCAGTATTTT.

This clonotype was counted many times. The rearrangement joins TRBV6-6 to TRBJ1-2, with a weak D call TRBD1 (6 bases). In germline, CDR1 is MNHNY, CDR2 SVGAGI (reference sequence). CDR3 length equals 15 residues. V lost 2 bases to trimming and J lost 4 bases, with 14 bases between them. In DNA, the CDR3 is TGTGCCAGCAGTTACGGGCCGAGGACAGTCTATGGCTACACCTTC. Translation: CASSYGPRTVYGYTF.

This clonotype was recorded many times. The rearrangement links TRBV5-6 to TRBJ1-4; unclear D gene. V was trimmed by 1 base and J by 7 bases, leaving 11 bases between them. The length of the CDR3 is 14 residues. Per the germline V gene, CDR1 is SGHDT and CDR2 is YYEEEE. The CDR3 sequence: CASSLLGSGEKLFF. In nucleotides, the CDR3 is TGTGCCAGCAGCTTGTTGGGCAGTGGTGAAAAACTGTTTTTT.

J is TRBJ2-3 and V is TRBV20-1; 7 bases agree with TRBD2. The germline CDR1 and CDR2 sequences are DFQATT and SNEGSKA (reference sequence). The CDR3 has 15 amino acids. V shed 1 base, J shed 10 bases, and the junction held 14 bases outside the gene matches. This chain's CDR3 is CSARGRAGDPVPQYF. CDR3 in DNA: TGCAGTGCTAGAGGCCGGGCGGGGGACCCGGTTCCGCAGTATTTT.

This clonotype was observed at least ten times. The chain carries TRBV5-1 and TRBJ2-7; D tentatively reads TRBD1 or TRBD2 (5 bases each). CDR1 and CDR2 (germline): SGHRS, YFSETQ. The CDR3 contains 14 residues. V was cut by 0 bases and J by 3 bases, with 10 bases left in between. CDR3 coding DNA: TGCGCCAGCAGCTTGGTTGGGGGTGACTACGAGCAGTACTTC. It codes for CASSLVGGDYEQYF.

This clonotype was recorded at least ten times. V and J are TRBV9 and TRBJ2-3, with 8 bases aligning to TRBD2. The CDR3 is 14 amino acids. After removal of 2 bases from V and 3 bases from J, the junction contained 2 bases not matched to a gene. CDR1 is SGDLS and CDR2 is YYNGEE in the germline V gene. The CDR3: CASSVSGVTDTQYF. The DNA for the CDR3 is TGTGCCAGCAGCGTTAGCGGGGTAACAGATACGCAGTATTTT.